This paragraph covers one T cell receptor beta chain sequence. Its antigen is still unknown. The source of the sample is a study of cytomegalovirus exposure and HLA in healthy donors. In the study overall: T cells numbering around 180 million yielded roughly 120 million unique TCR beta sequences in an earlier analysis. Study results and limitations: TRBV6-2, TRBV6-3 and some other V segments were unresolvable in 87-base-pair reads. Later work associated 16,951 TCR beta sequences with HLA alleles at 0.05 false discovery rate.

PCR was performed using 60 Vbeta and 13 Jbeta primers. Some clones are missing from TCRdb's copy, which holds only in-frame ones; the method was immunoSEQ multiplex PCR. The table records around 130,000 clones, around 80% of them present only once. This CDR3 is built from 20 residues. Trimming removed 4 bases from V and 0 bases from J; junction bases left unmatched: 19. Per the germline V gene, CDR1 is MNHEY and CDR2 is SMNVEV (reference sequence). The origin of this receptor is a man aged 40-55 years in good health and CMV-seronegative. J is TRBJ1-1 and V is TRBV27; 8 bases align to TRBD1. Sample: PBMCs. The CDR3 reads CASSSGPGTGLQGMNTEAFF. CDR3 in DNA: TGTGCCAGCAGTTCGGGTCCCGGGACAGGTCTTCAGGGGATGAACACTGAAGCTTTCTTT.